A single sample is the source of the 19 T cell receptor beta chains below, sequenced in a study of blood T cells in healthy people across ages (dated by TCRdb to 2015 to 2017). Libraries were prepared through 5' RACE. TCRdb records Illumina HiSeq 2500 as the sequencer. A second about 6 to 11 cycle PCR used a sample-barcoded 5' primer and a J-beta primer mix. TCRdb reran the public reads through fastp at Q25 and MiXCR, keeping productive beta chains. Rows merge per CDR3 protein into single entries with the most common DNA and genes. The sample contains 660,000 or so distinct CDR3 sequences, about 54% of them found a single time. 30% to 45% of the sample rests with the top ten. Material for sequencing was blood. The receptor set was obtained from a man between 60 and 75 years old in good health.

The rearrangement uses TRBV7-2 and TRBJ2-3; D is uncertain. The CDR3 runs 14 residues. V lost 5 bases and J 0 bases, leaving 9 bases between the germline ends. CDR1 and CDR2 (germline): SGHTA, FQGNSA. CDR3: CASSRRISTDTQYF. The CDR3 coding sequence is TGTGCCAGCAGCCGGCGGATTAGCACAGATACGCAGTATTTT.

The chain uses TRBV24-1 and TRBJ2-3, with D unresolved. This CDR3 is built from 12 residues. Germline-derived CDR1 and CDR2 are KGHDR and SFDVKD. V lost 6 bases, J lost 2 bases, and 5 bases lay in between. The CDR3 reads CATSKDTDTQYF. The CDR3 DNA reads as TGTGCCACCAGTAAAGACACAGATACGCAGTATTTT.

V gene TRBV4-1 combines with J gene TRBJ2-3; TRBD1 or TRBD2 may be the D gene (5 bases each). The V gene lost 3 bases and the J gene lost 2 bases, with 18 bases spanning the gap. Germline V gene lookup returns CDR1 MGHRA and CDR2 YSYEKL. The CDR3 consists of 17 residues. CDR3 coding DNA: TGCGCCAGCAGCCAGCTCTCCGGGACGTTCCTCACAGATACGCAGTATTTT. Translating it yields CASSQLSGTFLTDTQYF.

The V call is TRBV5-1, the J call TRBJ2-5; D is unresolved. Germline V gene data show CDR1 as SGHRS and CDR2 as YFSETQ. The CDR3 length is 15 residues. V was clipped by 4 bases and J by 1 base, with 14 bases between them. The CDR3, as DNA: TGCGCCAGCAGCAGCATGGAAGGCAGCCAAGAGACCCAGTACTTC. This gives the protein CASSSMEGSQETQYF.

This clonotype was counted between two and nine times. The V and J genes are TRBV5-1 and TRBJ1-4, with TRBD1 identical over 11 bases. The CDR3 is 18 amino acids. V lost 4 bases, J lost 8 bases, and 16 bases stayed unmatched. Germline loops: CDR1 SGHRS, CDR2 YFSETQ. CDR3 protein: CASSRNGQGATVREKLFF. DNA for the CDR3: TGCGCCAGCAGCCGGAACGGACAGGGGGCCACGGTTCGGGAAAAACTGTTTTTT.

The chain carries TRBV28 and TRBJ1-4; D gene unclear. Trimming cost V 6 bases and J 5 bases, with 10 bases left between them. This CDR3 region has 13 residues. The V gene's germline CDR1 is MDHEN and CDR2 SYDVKM. The DNA of the CDR3 is TGTGCCAGCAGACAGTCCAACAATGAAAAACTGTTTTTT. Translating it yields CASRQSNNEKLFF.

This rearrangement joins TRBV9 to TRBJ1-2; the match to TRBD1 covers 10 bases. V lost 0 bases and J lost 7; bases outside the gene matches: 6. The germline V gene encodes CDR1 SGDLS and CDR2 YYNGEE. The CDR3 is 15 residues long. CDR3 sequence reads: CASSVATTGGFGYTF. DNA for the CDR3: TGTGCCAGCAGCGTAGCTACGACAGGGGGCTTTGGCTACACCTTC.

V is TRBV7-9 and J is TRBJ1-2; 9 bases agree with TRBD1. This CDR3 is built from 15 residues. V shed 5 bases and J 7 bases; nucleotides not matched to a gene: 11. The germline V gene has CDR1 SEHNR and CDR2 FQNEAQ (reference sequence). The CDR3 here is CASSRTRGQGIGYTF. CDR3 nucleotide sequence: TGTGCCAGCAGCCGGACGAGGGGACAGGGTATTGGCTACACCTTC.

This chain joins TRBV12-3 or TRBV12-4 and TRBJ2-7; no firm D call. This CDR3 region has 13 residues. Trimming stripped 2 bases from V and 1 base from J, with 6 bases between. The CDR3 sequence is CASSLIGSYEQYF. DNA for the CDR3: TGTGCCAGCAGTTTAATAGGGTCCTACGAGCAGTACTTC.

This clonotype was picked up a small number of times. The V call is TRBV18, the J call TRBJ1-2; 7 nucleotides align to TRBD1. J gave up 4 bases and V 2 bases, and 7 bases lay outside the gene matches. CDR1 and CDR2 from the germline V gene are KGHSH and LQKENI. This CDR3 has 15 amino acids. CDR3: CASSPETGQPYGYTF. CDR3 nucleotides: TGTGCCAGCTCACCAGAAACGGGACAGCCCTATGGCTACACCTTC.

This clonotype was observed a few times. The gene calls are TRBV27 and TRBJ2-5; no definite D call. V gave up 5 bases and J gave up 5 bases, with 12 bases separating them. Germline values: CDR1 MNHEY, CDR2 SMNVEV (reference sequence). The CDR3 is 13 residues long. The CDR3 is CASSPRIFETQYF. The CDR3 DNA reads as TGTGCCAGCAGTCCACGGATCTTCGAGACCCAGTACTTC.

This clonotype was seen only once. The chain couples TRBV6-1 to TRBJ2-7; 10 bases fit TRBD2. With 10 bases clipped from V and 6 bases from J, the junction kept 12 bases outside the gene matches. The CDR3 totals 14 residues. Germline V lookup: CDR1 MNHNS, CDR2 SASEGT. CDR3 DNA: TGTGCCACACAACAGCGGGGGGGCGTAGCCGAGCAGTACTTC. Protein sequence: CATQQRGGVAEQYF.

The V and J genes are TRBV20-1 and TRBJ2-4; 16 bases match TRBD2. Trimming cost V 7 bases and J 0 bases; bases outside gene matches: 6. CDR3 size: 17 residues. Germline V gene lookup returns CDR1 DFQATT and CDR2 SNEGSKA (reference sequence). This CDR3 reads CSVPGLAGGGAKNIQYF. CDR3 sequence (DNA): TGCAGTGTCCCGGGACTAGCGGGGGGGGGAGCCAAAAACATTCAGTACTTC.

The chain is built from TRBV28 and TRBJ2-2; D assignment may be TRBD1 or TRBD2 (5 bases each). CDR1 is MDHEN, CDR2 SYDVKM, per germline. V was pared by 1 base and J by 0 bases, with 12 bases between. This CDR3 is built from 17 residues. This CDR3 is CASSLSGTRANTGELFF. The CDR3, as DNA: TGTGCCAGCAGTTTATCGGGGACGAGGGCGAACACCGGGGAGCTGTTTTTT.

The J gene is TRBJ2-2, the V gene TRBV20-1; the match to TRBD1 covers 7 bases. The CDR3 is made up of 15 amino acids. The V and J ends lost 3 bases and 5 bases, in that order; junction bases with no gene match: 9. The germline V gene has CDR1 DFQATT and CDR2 SNEGSKA (reference sequence). The CDR3 DNA sequence: TGCAGTGCTAGTCGTCCAGGGGGAATAACCGGGGAGCTGTTTTTT. Translated: CSASRPGGITGELFF.

This clonotype occurred once. This chain connects TRBV24-1 to TRBJ2-1, with TRBD1 matching 7 bases. The CDR3 totals 14 residues. Germline CDR1 KGHDR, CDR2 SFDVKD. V lost 3 bases, J lost 5 bases, and 3 bases stayed unmatched. The CDR3 is CATSDQGQNNEQFF. In nucleotides, the CDR3 is TGTGCCACCAGTGATCAGGGACAGAACAATGAGCAGTTCTTC.

This clonotype was detected a few times. The chain combines TRBV4-1 with TRBJ2-5; a weak D match, TRBD2 (5 bases). V was pared by 1 base and J by 5 bases, with 20 bases between. Germline CDR1 reads MGHRA; CDR2 reads YSYEKL. This CDR3 is 17 amino acids long. The CDR3 protein is CASSQALRVGIGETQYF. The CDR3 coding sequence is TGCGCCAGCAGCCAAGCCCTGAGGGTTGGGATCGGGGAGACCCAGTACTTC.

This clonotype was detected a few times. This chain joins TRBV7-2 and TRBJ1-1, with D possibly matching TRBD1 (6 bases). The germline CDR1 and CDR2 sequences are SGHTA and FQGNSA. This CDR3 has 14 residues. With 2 bases removed from V and 5 bases from J, the gap between germline ends came to 12 bases. CDR3 nucleotide sequence: TGTGCCAGCAGCTTAACGGGGGCTATTACTGAAGCTTTCTTT. It is translated as CASSLTGAITEAFF.

The chain employs TRBV12-3 or TRBV12-4 and TRBJ2-7, with 9 bases lining up with TRBD1. This CDR3 region has 14 residues. V dropped 6 bases and J dropped 2; count of bases not matched to a gene: 5. The CDR3 coding sequence is TGTGCCAGCAGGGGGACAGGGACCACCTACGAGCAGTACTTC. Residues: CASRGTGTTYEQYF.